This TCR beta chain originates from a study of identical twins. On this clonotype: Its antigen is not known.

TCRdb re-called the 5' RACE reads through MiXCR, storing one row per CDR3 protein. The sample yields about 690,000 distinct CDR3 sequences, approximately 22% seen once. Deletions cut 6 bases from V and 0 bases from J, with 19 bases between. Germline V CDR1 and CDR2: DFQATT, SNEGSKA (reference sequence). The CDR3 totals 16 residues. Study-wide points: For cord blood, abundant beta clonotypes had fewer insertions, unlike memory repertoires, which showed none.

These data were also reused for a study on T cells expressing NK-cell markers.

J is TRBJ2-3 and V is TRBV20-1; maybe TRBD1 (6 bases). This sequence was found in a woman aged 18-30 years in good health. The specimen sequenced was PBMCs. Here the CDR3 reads CSAPSARQASTDTQYF. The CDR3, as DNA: TGCAGTGCCCCTAGTGCCCGACAGGCCAGCACAGATACGCAGTATTTT.